Listed below are T cell receptor beta chains from one sample, sequenced in a study of blood T cells in healthy people across ages. TCRdb fed the 5' RACE reads into MiXCR, producing one record per CDR3 protein. The repertoire holds hundreds of thousands of distinct CDR3 sequences, around 45% seen once, with around a third in the top ten. Sequenced: blood. All receptors come from a woman aged 55-69 years in good health. The CDR3 runs from the conserved cysteine through the conserved F or W. A D gene is named only where the DNA matches it firmly. Not every row has a clone size; where given, it reads once, few, many or a size class.

J,V,D,size,CDR3,DNA
TRBJ2-7,TRBV7-2,TRBD2,.,CASRNSGRSYNEQYF,TGTGCCAGCAGGAATAGCGGGCGCTCCTACAATGAGCAGTACTTC
TRBJ2-7,TRBV20-1,.,.,CSAISGATYEQYF,TGCAGTGCTATTAGCGGAGCAACCTACGAGCAGTACTTC
TRBJ2-5,TRBV4-2,.,.,CASSQSLAIQETQYF,TGTGCCAGCAGCCAATCACTAGCTATCCAAGAGACCCAGTACTTC
TRBJ2-5,TRBV5-6,.,.,CASSFWVKNQETQYF,TGTGCCAGCAGCTTCTGGGTAAAGAACCAAGAGACCCAGTACTTC
TRBJ2-2,TRBV12-3/TRBV12-4,TRBD2,.,CASRLLAGGPTGELFF,TGTGCCAGCCGATTACTAGCGGGAGGCCCCACCGGGGAGCTGTTTTTT
TRBJ1-1,TRBV9,.,.,CASSVRLTAEAFF,TGTGCCAGCAGCGTGAGATTAACCGCTGAAGCTTTCTTT
TRBJ2-3,TRBV29-1,.,few,CSVEGETGRRTDTQYF,TGCAGCGTTGAAGGAGAGACGGGCAGACGCACAGATACGCAGTATTTT
TRBJ2-7,TRBV5-1,TRBD1,.,CASSPGQGRIDEQYF,TGCGCCAGCAGCCCTGGACAGGGAAGGATAGATGAGCAGTACTTC
TRBJ2-7,TRBV2,TRBD2,.,CASSGGLIYEQYF,TGTGCCAGCAGCGGGGGACTAATCTACGAGCAGTACTTC
TRBJ2-7,TRBV20-1,.,.,CSARDLRVEAGRTYEQYF,TGCAGTGCTAGAGATCTACGGGTGGAGGCGGGAAGGACCTACGAGCAGTACTTC
TRBJ2-3,TRBV10-3,TRBD1,few,CAISFGTGRTDTQYF,TGTGCCATCAGTTTTGGGACAGGGCGCACAGATACGCAGTATTTT
TRBJ2-5,TRBV7-3,TRBD1,many,CASSSGTVETQYF,TGTGCCAGCAGCTCGGGGACAGTCGAAACCCAGTACTTC
TRBJ2-5,TRBV4-2,.,.,CASSQDYDSRQQYF,TGTGCCAGCAGCCAAGATTACGACTCGCGCCAGCAGTACTTC
TRBJ2-1,TRBV5-1,.,once,CASGTGWDSEQFF,TGCGCCAGCGGGACTGGTTGGGACAGTGAGCAGTTCTTC
TRBJ2-5,TRBV4-3,.,.,CASSQDRSPPGTQYF,TGCGCCAGCAGCCAAGACAGGTCCCCTCCAGGGACCCAGTACTTC
TRBJ1-1,TRBV7-3,.,.,CASSAQEGTEAFF,TGTGCCAGCAGCGCTCAGGAGGGCACTGAAGCTTTCTTT
TRBJ2-7,TRBV3-1,.,.,CTSSPGLSYEQYF,TGTACCAGCAGCCCGGGACTGTCCTACGAGCAGTACTTC
TRBJ1-2,TRBV18,TRBD1,.,CASSPADRSSYTF,TGTGCCAGCTCACCAGCGGACAGGAGTTCTTACACCTTC
TRBJ2-7,TRBV7-8,TRBD1,.,CASSHTITGTGANSYEQYF,TGTGCCAGCAGCCATACAATAACCGGGACAGGGGCGAACTCCTACGAGCAGTACTTC
TRBJ2-7,TRBV20-1,TRBD2,few,CSAPEAGGIYEQYF,TGCAGTGCTCCAGAAGCGGGAGGAATATACGAGCAGTACTTC
TRBJ2-7,TRBV29-1,TRBD1,few,CSVDQGVGAYEQYF,TGCAGCGTTGACCAGGGGGTAGGGGCCTACGAGCAGTACTTC
TRBJ2-5,TRBV7-2,TRBD1,.,CASSLAGQGAETQYF,TGTGCCAGCAGCTTAGCGGGACAGGGGGCAGAGACCCAGTACTTC
TRBJ1-2,TRBV28,.,.,CASIAPGEANYGYTF,TGTGCCAGCATCGCACCAGGGGAGGCTAACTATGGTTACACCTTC
TRBJ2-1,TRBV6-2/TRBV6-3,TRBD1,.,CASSYGRQGAYEQFF,TGTGCCAGCAGTTACGGTCGACAGGGCGCGTACGAGCAGTTCTTC
TRBJ1-5,TRBV7-2,.,few,CASSSGPYNQPQHF,TGTGCCAGCAGCTCCGGGCCCTACAATCAGCCCCAGCATTTT
TRBJ2-5,TRBV29-1,.,.,CSVGVSGQAEQYF,TGCAGCGTTGGGGTTTCGGGACAAGCTGAGCAGTACTTC
TRBJ2-3,TRBV7-3,.,.,CASSPRDFTDTQYF,TGTGCCAGCAGCCCGAGGGACTTCACAGATACGCAGTATTTT
TRBJ2-7,TRBV12-3/TRBV12-4,TRBD2,.,CASSLTSGGGEQYF,TGTGCCAGCAGTTTGACTAGCGGAGGCGGCGAGCAGTACTTC